The T cell receptor (beta chain) under discussion was sequenced for a study of OX40 agonist ivuxolimab in advanced cancers. Points from the study as a whole: It was also the case that some nonresponders had low normalized T-cell clonal expansion.

Here immunoSEQ multiplex PCR was the method, and the copy in TCRdb shows in-frame clones only, minus some. The table has around 73,000 clones, about 90% seen once. The CDR3 consists of 13 residues. V lost 3 bases to trimming and J lost 8 bases; unmatched junction nucleotides: 5. CDR1 and CDR2 from the germline V gene are SQVTM and ANQGSEA. Autoimmune disease history or systemic immunosuppression was exclusionary. On this clone: The antigen remains undetermined.

Here the sequenced sample was CD4+ or CD8+ T cells sorted from blood, taken in a trial of the OX40 agonist ivuxolimab. The sequence came from an adult with an advanced solid tumor such as melanoma, head and neck, liver or kidney cancer. V usage is TRBV29-1 and J usage is TRBJ2-1; 9 positions match TRBD1. CDR3 nucleotide sequence: TGCAGCGTTGAGCCGGGACAGGGCGATGAGCAGTTCTTC. Translation gives CSVEPGQGDEQFF.